The rows below give T cell receptor beta chains drawn from one sample of a study of control samples from healthy donors and cancer patients. Profiled with immunoSEQ multiplex PCR; TCRdb holds only in-frame clones, not every one. The sample shows around 170,000 clones, about 86% of them seen only once. Sequencing input: blood. Every receptor here comes from a woman aged 25-40 years in good health. The conserved cysteine and the conserved F or W are not part of the CDR3 here. The order of the fields is clone size, V gene, CDR3 protein. Only part of the rows carry a size: once, few, many, or a class if the clone is expanded.

>NA|TRBV5-1
ASSLDRGVVDTIY
>NA|TRBV6-4
ASSDTGLEPLH
>NA|TRBV19
ASSILFAGLGQPQH
>NA|TRBV5-5
ASSLSPGLSNQPQH
>NA|TRBV5-6
ASSLKETQY
>NA|TRBV18
ASSPLAGRNNEQF
>NA|TRBV9
ASSVSGARGGEQF
>NA|TRBV2
ASRNTEAF
>few|TRBV7-6
ASSIRQGEAF
>NA|TRBV5-1
ASSLQGRANEKLF
>NA|TRBV14
ASRRSGGANTGELF
>NA|TRBV6-5
ASSRPLGPLH
>NA|TRBV4-1
ASSQNLGVSNQPQH
>NA|TRBV29-1
SVVGLAASTDTQY
>NA|TRBV13
ASSLGTVIGDGYT
>NA|TRBV10-3
AIRPGLAGDFGTDTQY
>NA|TRBV24-1
ATIRPASSSPLH
>NA|TRBV4-1
ASSQRPRTGTGTGELF
>NA|TRBV28
ASSLQGGGNTIY
>NA|TRBV5-4
ASSLAGPGGGYT
>few|TRBV19
ASSQGTGTDTQY
>NA|TRBV3-1/TRBV3-2
ASSQTGRQNTEAF
>NA|TRBV18
ASSPPSETQY
>NA|TRBV4-1
ASSPPSPVPRGENTIY
>NA|TRBV2
ASNGRTGFNEKLF
>many|TRBV7-2
ASLREVGEQF
>once|TRBV6-5
ASRHPGQGDGYT
>NA|TRBV9
ASSVEGVRGNEQF